This entry is about one T cell receptor beta chain. With a J-beta primer mix and a sample-barcoded 5' primer, a second PCR ran 7 to 11 cycles. TCRdb reanalysed the 5' RACE reads using MiXCR and keeps one entry per CDR3 protein. The sample has about 650,000 distinct CDR3 sequences; 45% to 60% are singletons. These data are taken from a study of blood T cells in healthy people across ages. CDR3 length equals 13 residues. Germline V gives CDR1 SQVTM, CDR2 ANQGSEA. With 5 bases removed from V and 2 bases from J, the gap between germline ends came to 7 bases. The sequenced sample was blood. The sequence derives from a woman older than 75 in good health. The gene calls are TRBV29-1 and TRBJ2-6; D gene uncertain. The CDR3 DNA reads TGCAGCGTTACCGTTCCTGGGGCCAACGTCCTGACTTTC. Translating it yields CSVTVPGANVLTF.